The 20 T cell receptor beta chains listed next were all sequenced from one sample in a study of T cells in Graves' hyperthyroidism and ophthalmopathy. The investigators amplified TCR beta CDR3 regions from RNA transcripts. First-round RT-PCR with HTBI primers amplified the TCR CDR3 region. Each CDR3 protein is one row after TCRdb ran MiXCR on the multiplex PCR reads. This table holds roughly 250,000 distinct CDR3 sequences, roughly 15% found once. The sequencing input was blood. These receptors all come from a woman in her late teens or twenties with Graves' ophthalmopathy.

Many counts were recorded for this clonotype. V usage is TRBV29-1 and J usage is TRBJ1-1; 11 bases align to TRBD1. Germline V gene lookup returns CDR1 SQVTM and CDR2 ANQGSEA. The J segment lost 8 bases and the V segment lost 3 bases, leaving 8 bases of the junction unmatched. The CDR3 consists of 14 residues. CDR3 residues: CSVDGTGGFGEAFF. CDR3 nucleotide sequence: TGCAGCGTTGATGGGACAGGGGGTTTTGGGGAAGCTTTCTTT.

V gene TRBV11-2 combines with J gene TRBJ2-1; 14 nucleotides align to TRBD2. Per germline, CDR1 SGHAT and CDR2 FQNNGV. This CDR3 contains 17 residues. The ends lost 5 bases at V and 8 bases at J; junction bases unmatched: 11. This CDR3 is CASSPGTSGSTVYEQFF. The CDR3 region has the DNA TGTGCCAGCAGCCCTGGGACTAGCGGGAGTACGGTCTATGAGCAGTTCTTC. The variable domain in full, with the rest retrieved from reference TRBV11-2 and TRBJ2-1, is EAGVAQSPRYKIIEKRQSVAFWCNPISGHATLYWYQQILGQGPKLLIQFQNNGVVDDSQLPKDRFSAERLKGVDSTLKIQPAKLEDSAVYLCASSPGTSGSTVYEQFFGPGTRLTVL.

This clonotype was seen repeatedly, ten times or more. The chain joins TRBV11-2 to TRBJ1-6; maybe TRBD1 (5 bases). The V end was cut by 0 bases, the J end by 7 bases, with 10 bases between. CDR1 is SGHAT and CDR2 is FQNNGV in the germline V gene. The CDR3 totals 15 residues. The CDR3 here is CASSLDWAGNSPLHF. CDR3 DNA sequence: TGTGCCAGCAGCTTAGATTGGGCAGGGAATTCACCCCTCCACTTT.

In its sample, this clonotype was seen many times. This chain connects TRBV2 to TRBJ2-1, with D perhaps matching TRBD1 or TRBD2 (6 bases each). The length of the CDR3 is 15 residues. Trimming stripped 6 bases from V and 4 bases from J, with 16 bases between. In germline, CDR1 is SNHLY, CDR2 FYNNEI. CDR3 DNA sequence: TGTGCCAGCAGGCCGGGGGCGGGCCCATACAATGAGCAGTTCTTC. It specifies CASRPGAGPYNEQFF.

This clonotype was seen repeatedly, ten times or more. The chain has TRBV10-3 and TRBJ2-2; 10 nucleotides match TRBD2. V dropped 10 bases and J dropped 6; count of bases not matched to a gene: 11. The CDR3 contains 15 residues. From germline, CDR1 is ENHRY and CDR2 SYGVKD. The CDR3 is CATLTPSGRAGELFF. The CDR3 coding sequence is TGTGCCACCCTAACCCCAAGCGGGAGGGCCGGGGAGCTGTTTTTT.

This clonotype was seen many times. This chain joins TRBV5-1 and TRBJ2-3, with a weak D call TRBD1 (6 bases). In germline, CDR1 is SGHRS, CDR2 YFSETQ. The CDR3 runs 16 residues. Trimming removed 5 bases at V and 2 bases at J, with 18 bases between. The CDR3 nucleotides are TGCGCCAGCAGTCCCACGGCTCAGGGGATCACAGATACGCAGTATTTT. The encoded protein is CASSPTAQGITDTQYF.

This clonotype was recorded many times. V gene TRBV24-1 combines with J gene TRBJ1-1, with no clear D. This CDR3 has 13 residues. V was clipped by 5 bases and J by 0 bases, with 6 bases between them. In germline, CDR1 is KGHDR, CDR2 SFDVKD. The CDR3 DNA follows: TGTGCCACCAGTGGTGGGGTGAACACTGAAGCTTTCTTT. Translating it yields CATSGGVNTEAFF.

There are many counts of this clonotype. The chain uses TRBV5-5 and TRBJ2-7; 7 bases are a match to TRBD1. Trimming removed 0 bases from V and 4 bases from J; junction bases left unmatched: 10. This CDR3 spans 16 amino acids. The V gene's germline CDR1 is SGHKS and CDR2 YYEKEE (reference sequence). The CDR3 sequence: CASSLATGTALYEQYF. The CDR3 DNA sequence: TGTGCCAGCAGCTTGGCCACCGGGACAGCGTTGTACGAGCAGTACTTC.

This clonotype was seen repeatedly, ten times or more. The chain recombines TRBV6-1 with TRBJ2-3, with 7 positions matching TRBD1. This CDR3 is built from 16 residues. From germline, CDR1 is MNHNS and CDR2 SASEGT. The junction had 4 bases not matched to a gene; V was cut back by 1 base and J by 0 bases. CDR3 sequence (DNA): TGTGCCAGCAGTGAAGAGGGGGACAGTAGCACAGATACGCAGTATTTT. It codes for CASSEEGDSSTDTQYF.

This clonotype was seen ten or more times. The rearrangement joins TRBV30 to TRBJ2-3; D may be TRBD2 (5 bases). V was pared by 0 bases and J by 0 bases, with 10 bases between. This CDR3 is 15 amino acids long. Germline values: CDR1 GTSNPN, CDR2 SVGIG (reference sequence). CDR3 in DNA: TGTGCCTGGAGTGTACGAGGGAAAAGCACAGATACGCAGTATTTT. This codes for CAWSVRGKSTDTQYF.

This clonotype was seen at least ten times. This chain uses TRBV7-8 with TRBJ2-3, with D perhaps TRBD2 (7 bases). The germline CDR1 and CDR2 sequences are SGHVS and FQNEAQ. The germline V and J ends were trimmed by 2 bases and 5 bases, with 23 bases remaining between them. The CDR3 length is 18 residues. CDR3 nucleotides: TGTGCCAGCAGCTTACGGGGGGAATTACAGGGAGACGGAGATACGCAGTATTTT. Translating gives CASSLRGELQGDGDTQYF.

The chain recombines TRBV6-1 with TRBJ2-2; the match to TRBD2 covers 9 bases. The CDR3 extends over 16 amino acids. V lost 5 bases to trimming and J lost 6 bases; unmatched junction nucleotides: 10. Germline values: CDR1 MNHNS, CDR2 SASEGT. The CDR3 DNA reads as TGTGCCAGCAGTCTCCGCGGGCGGGGGGGCTCCGGGGAGCTGTTTTTT. Protein: CASSLRGRGGSGELFF.

This clonotype came up many times. CDR3 DNA: TGTGCCACCGGCCTACTAAATCAGCCCCAGCATTTT. Protein product: CATGLLNQPQHF. The rearrangement uses TRBV6-1 and TRBJ1-5; no definite D call. This CDR3 is 12 amino acids long. The V and J ends lost 10 bases and 4 bases respectively, with 11 bases between them. Germline CDR1 MNHNS, CDR2 SASEGT.

This clonotype was counted ten times or more. The V and J genes are TRBV7-9 and TRBJ2-2, with unresolved D. Between the trimmed V and J ends, which lost 4 bases and 7 bases, there was a span of 10 bases. This CDR3 spans 13 amino acids. Germline loops: CDR1 SEHNR, CDR2 FQNEAQ (reference sequence). The CDR3 loop reads CASSYYTDGELFF. The CDR3 DNA sequence: TGTGCCAGCAGCTACTACACGGACGGGGAGCTGTTTTTT.

This clonotype was picked up many times. This chain links TRBV20-1 with TRBJ2-3; D is uncertain. CDR1 and CDR2 from the germline V gene are DFQATT and SNEGSKA (reference sequence). Trimming took off 6 bases at V and 2 bases at J, with 12 bases between the two ends. This CDR3 has 13 residues. The CDR3 spells CSATSYLTDTQYF. The CDR3 nucleotides are TGCAGTGCAACGTCCTACCTCACAGATACGCAGTATTTT.

In this sample, this clonotype turned up many times. V gene TRBV5-1 combines with J gene TRBJ1-1, with a tentative D call TRBD1 (6 bases). CDR3 length: 12 amino acids. CDR1 SGHRS and CDR2 YFSETQ come from the germline V gene. The ends were cut back, 4 bases at V and 12 bases at J, with 16 bases in the middle. The CDR3 here is CASSQRGGVSFF. The CDR3 DNA is TGCGCCAGCAGCCAGAGGGGGGGGGTCTCTTTCTTT.

This clonotype turned up a few times. Possible read error: a much larger clone is one base away. The chain has TRBV5-1 and TRBJ2-1; D gene unclear. Germline values: CDR1 SGHRS, CDR2 YFSETQ. This CDR3 comprises 14 residues. The CDR3: CANSFYSGGDEQFF. The CDR3 DNA follows: TGCGCCAACAGCTTTTACAGTGGCGGCGATGAGCAGTTCTTC.

V usage is TRBV6-5 and J usage is TRBJ1-5; 10 nucleotides line up with TRBD1. With V trimmed by 4 bases and J by 1 base, 4 bases remained unmatched. The CDR3 totals 16 residues. The germline CDR1 and CDR2 sequences are MNHEY and SVGAGI. The CDR3 DNA is TGTGCCAGCAGTTCGACAGGGGGCGCGAGCAATCAGCCCCAGCATTTT. Encoded protein: CASSSTGGASNQPQHF.

This clonotype was counted many times. This chain links TRBV27 with TRBJ2-1, with a tentative D call TRBD2 (6 bases). Trimming pared 6 bases from V and 7 bases from J, leaving 25 bases between. CDR3 size: 17 residues. In germline, CDR1 is MNHEY, CDR2 SMNVEV (reference sequence). The CDR3 sequence is CASSTLGSGERMNEQFF. The CDR3 nucleotides are TGTGCCAGCAGCACCTTGGGATCGGGGGAGAGGATGAATGAGCAGTTCTTC.

This clonotype was observed at least ten times. CDR3 nucleotides: TGCAGTGCTAGAGTACCCAGAGGCTCCTACAATGAGCAGTTCTTC. Translation: CSARVPRGSYNEQFF. The chain employs TRBV20-1 and TRBJ2-1; D is undetermined. This CDR3 is built from 15 residues. V lost 1 base and J lost 0, with 10 bases in between. Germline-derived CDR1 and CDR2 are DFQATT and SNEGSKA (reference sequence).